The 19 T cell receptor beta chains in this list originate from one sample, sequenced in a study of high-grade serous ovarian cancer treatment subgroups. Tumor samples were taken before definitive surgery or chemotherapy. Here immunoSEQ multiplex PCR was the method, and the copy in TCRdb shows in-frame clones only, minus some. This table holds around 30,000 clones, around 84% found once. Sequences were obtained from tumor tissue. These receptors were obtained from a human donor with high-grade serous ovarian cancer.

The genes are TRBV9 and TRBJ2-7; 11 bases agree with TRBD1. The CDR3 loop spans 14 amino acids. J lost 3 bases, V lost 3 bases, and 2 bases had no gene match. Germline V gene data show CDR1 as SGDLS and CDR2 as YYNGEE. The CDR3 loop is CASSGGTGGYEQYF. The CDR3 DNA reads TGTGCCAGCAGCGGGGGGACAGGGGGCTACGAGCAGTACTTC.

The chain uses TRBV4-2 and TRBJ2-5; D might be TRBD2 (5 bases). V lost 1 base and J 2 bases, leaving 8 bases between the germline ends. Germline CDR1 reads LGHNA; CDR2 reads YNFKEQ. CDR3 length: 14 residues. CDR3 sequence: CASSQGPGQETQYF. The CDR3 bases are TGTGCCAGCAGCCAAGGTCCGGGACAAGAGACCCAGTACTTC.

This clone has just a few counts. The rearrangement joins TRBV2 to TRBJ2-3; 7 nucleotides align to TRBD2. Germline lookup yields CDR1 SNHLY and CDR2 FYNNEI. The CDR3 spans 15 residues. Germline trimming cut 6 bases from V and 1 base from J; bases unmatched to any gene: 7. CDR3 in DNA: TGTGCCAGCAGACACCGGGACTATGGCACAGATACGCAGTATTTT. Encoded protein: CASRHRDYGTDTQYF.

The rearrangement uses TRBV5-5 and TRBJ2-7; D is unclear. Germline V gene lookup returns CDR1 SGHKS and CDR2 YYEKEE (reference sequence). The CDR3 extends over 15 amino acids. Trimming removed 3 bases from V and 3 bases from J, with 16 bases in between. CDR3 sequence reads: CASSSALGSFYEQYF. In DNA, the CDR3 is TGTGCCAGCAGCTCCGCTCTCGGCTCATTCTACGAGCAGTACTTC.

The gene calls are TRBV28 and TRBJ2-1, with D possibly matching TRBD2 (6 bases). The CDR3 is 14 amino acids. CDR1 is MDHEN and CDR2 is SYDVKM in the germline V gene. Trimming left V 2 bases short and J 3 bases short, with 8 bases between. The CDR3 nucleotides read TGTGCCAGCAGTTTACGACTAGGCTACAATGAGCAGTTCTTC. Encoded protein: CASSLRLGYNEQFF.

The rearrangement uses TRBV5-4 and TRBJ1-1; the D gene is possibly TRBD1 (5 bases). Germline CDR1 SGHNT, CDR2 YYREEE (reference sequence). The CDR3 sequence is 13 residues long. Deletions cut 5 bases from V and 3 bases from J, with 11 bases between. CDR3 sequence reads: CASRWGPDTEAFF. The CDR3 DNA reads TGTGCCAGCAGGTGGGGACCGGACACTGAAGCTTTCTTT.

The chain couples TRBV28 to TRBJ2-3, with 7 bases aligning to TRBD2. This CDR3 is 14 amino acids long. Germline loops: CDR1 MDHEN, CDR2 SYDVKM. With V trimmed by 8 bases and J by 0 bases, 5 bases remained unmatched. The CDR3 DNA sequence: TGTGCCAGCTTTAGCGGGCAAAGCACAGATACGCAGTATTTT. Translating it yields CASFSGQSTDTQYF.

This chain links TRBV5-4 with TRBJ2-1; the D gene could be TRBD1 or TRBD2 (5 bases each). From germline, CDR1 is SGHNT and CDR2 YYREEE (reference sequence). Trimming cost V 3 bases and J 8 bases, with 18 bases left between them. The CDR3 runs 15 residues. The CDR3 sequence: CASSYGGGSRDEQFF. CDR3 in DNA: TGTGCCAGCAGCTATGGTGGGGGTTCAAGGGATGAGCAGTTCTTC.

The genes are TRBV14 and TRBJ1-1; D gene uncertain. The CDR3 totals 13 residues. Germline lookup yields CDR1 SGHDN and CDR2 FVKESK. Trimming took off 5 bases at V and 1 base at J, with 8 bases between the two ends. The CDR3 bases are TGTGCCAGCAGCTCAACAGCGAACACTGAAGCTTTCTTT. Translated, it gives CASSSTANTEAFF.

The rearrangement joins TRBV29-1 to TRBJ1-2; D gene ambiguous. This CDR3 contains 12 residues. With 7 bases removed from V and 4 bases from J, the gap between germline ends came to 13 bases. Germline V gene lookup returns CDR1 SQVTM and CDR2 ANQGSEA. CDR3 nucleotide sequence: TGCAGCGCCCACCAGGCCGTCTATGGCTACACCTTC. Residues: CSAHQAVYGYTF.

The rearrangement joins TRBV5-4 to TRBJ2-2; D might be TRBD1 (6 bases). Germline lookup yields CDR1 SGHNT and CDR2 YYREEE (reference sequence). The length of the CDR3 is 18 residues. V was cut by 2 bases and J by 1 base, with 18 bases left in between. As DNA, the CDR3 is TGTGCCAGCAGCTTCGACGACACAGGGTTGAGGAACACCGGGGAGCTGTTTTTT. It specifies CASSFDDTGLRNTGELFF.

The chain joins TRBV7-9 to TRBJ1-1, with 8 bases fitting TRBD1. V shed 3 bases and J 6 bases; nucleotides not matched to a gene: 6. This CDR3 is built from 14 residues. Germline assignment: CDR1 SEHNR and CDR2 FQNEAQ (reference sequence). The CDR3 sequence is CASSFQGAIAEAFF. Written as DNA, the CDR3 is TGTGCCAGCAGCTTCCAGGGGGCGATCGCTGAAGCTTTCTTT. The full variable domain, its missing parts supplied by reference TRBV7-9 and TRBJ1-1, is DTGVSQNPRHKITKRGQNVTFRCDPISEHNRLYWYRQTLGQGPEFLTYFQNEAQLEKSRLLSDRFSAERPKGSFSTLEIQRTEQGDSAMYLCASSFQGAIAEAFFGQGTRLTVV.

The J gene is TRBJ2-1, the V gene TRBV19; D possibly matches TRBD1 or TRBD2 (5 bases each). This CDR3 contains 15 residues. Deletions cut 6 bases from V and 6 bases from J, with 18 bases between. Germline V gene data show CDR1 as LNHDA and CDR2 as SQIVND (reference sequence). The CDR3 nucleotides are TGTGCCAGTAGATCCGGGCCGGGGCTACTCAATGAGCAGTTCTTC. This encodes CASRSGPGLLNEQFF.

This chain links TRBV30 with TRBJ2-1, with 14 bases identical to TRBD2. CDR3 length: 15 residues. V shed 2 bases and J 7 bases; nucleotides not matched to a gene: 4. Germline CDR1 reads GTSNPN; CDR2 reads SVGIG (reference sequence). CDR3 region: CAWSPGTSGSNEQFF. CDR3 DNA: TGTGCCTGGAGTCCCGGGACTAGCGGGAGTAATGAGCAGTTCTTC.

The chain couples TRBV11-3 to TRBJ2-2; 14 nucleotides align to TRBD2. The CDR3 spans 15 residues. Per germline, CDR1 SGHNT and CDR2 YENEEA. Trimming removed 5 bases from V and 6 bases from J; junction bases left unmatched: 2. CDR3 amino acids: CASSRGLAGAGELFF. The CDR3 nucleotides read TGTGCCAGCAGCAGGGGACTAGCGGGAGCCGGGGAGCTGTTTTTT.

V usage is TRBV7-9 and J usage is TRBJ2-5, with D tentatively TRBD1 (5 bases). Germline V gene lookup returns CDR1 SEHNR and CDR2 FQNEAQ (reference sequence). Deletions cut 0 bases from V and 4 bases from J, with 9 bases between. The CDR3 contains 14 residues. CDR3 in amino acids: CASSLARQGETQYF. DNA of the CDR3: TGTGCCAGCAGCTTAGCGCGCCAGGGAGAGACCCAGTACTTC.

The chain is built from TRBV6-6 and TRBJ2-1; D may match TRBD1 or TRBD2 (6 bases each). CDR3 length: 16 amino acids. Trimming shortened V by 6 bases and J by 11 bases, and 26 bases separated the two germline ends. Germline V gene sequence: CDR1 MNHNY, CDR2 SVGAGI (reference sequence). CDR3 in DNA: TGTGCCAGCAGCCCCCCGGGGGCCGGAACGCTCGATAAGCAGTTCTTC. This encodes CASSPPGAGTLDKQFF.

This clone came up once. This rearrangement joins TRBV4-1 to TRBJ2-1; unclear D gene. CDR1 is MGHRA and CDR2 is YSYEKL in the germline V gene. The V gene lost 2 bases and the J gene lost 1 base, with 9 bases spanning the gap. The CDR3 covers 15 residues. The CDR3 region has the DNA TGCGCCAGCAGCCAACACATTAGGTCCTACAATGAGCAGTTCTTC. It encodes CASSQHIRSYNEQFF.

The count of this clone is one. The chain employs TRBV30 and TRBJ2-5; TRBD2 agrees at 7 bases. The ends lost 2 bases at V and 6 bases at J; junction bases unmatched: 3. This CDR3 spans 12 amino acids. The V gene's germline CDR1 is GTSNPN and CDR2 SVGIG (reference sequence). CDR3 DNA sequence: TGTGCCTGGAGTCTGAGCGGGAAGACCCAGTACTTC. Amino acid sequence: CAWSLSGKTQYF.